This T cell receptor (beta chain) was obtained from a study of cytomegalovirus exposure and HLA in healthy donors. Of note for this clone: Its cognate antigen is unknown.

Study-wide points: The number of N-insertions in an Asian-associated ancestry cluster was reportedly below the roughly 620-donor mean in a later analysis.

Primers for the PCR totalled 60 Vbeta and 13 Jbeta. Sequenced by immunoSEQ multiplex PCR; TCRdb stores in-frame clones only, minus some. The sample yields more than 150,000 clones, roughly 72% seen once. Source material: PBMCs. The clonotype comes from a middle-aged man in good health and CMV-seronegative.

CDR3 sequence (DNA): TGTGCCAGCAGTGGGACAGGGAACACCGGGGAGCTGTTTTTT. It yields the protein CASSGTGNTGELFF. The V gene is TRBV2, the J gene TRBJ2-2, with 7 bases identical to TRBD1. Germline V gene sequence: CDR1 SNHLY, CDR2 FYNNEI. The CDR3 has 14 residues. Germline trimming cut 4 bases from V and 1 base from J; bases unmatched to any gene: 0. The full variable domain, completed using reference TRBV2 and TRBJ2-2, is EPEVTQTPSHQVTQMGQEVILRCVPISNHLYFYWYRQILGQKVEFLVSFYNNEISEKSEIFDDQFSVERPDGSNFTLKIRSTKLEDSAMYFCASSGTGNTGELFFGEGSRLTVL.